This T cell receptor (beta chain) was sequenced for a study of post-analysis software for immune sequencing data. The overall study: Relapsing-remitting, secondary progressive and progressive-relapsing multiple sclerosis courses were included. Study-wide results and caveats: In patients, TRBV5-6, TRBV5-1 and TRBV20-1 belonged to five or six TRBV segments found more frequently than in controls.

Tagging with unique molecular identifiers was a feature of the TCR beta cDNA libraries. TCRdb passed the PCR reads through MiXCR, listing each CDR3 protein once. The table lists about half a million distinct CDR3 sequences, around 40% of them singletons, with around 10% in the top ten. CDR1 is DFQATT, CDR2 SNEGSKA, per germline (reference sequence). The CDR3 is made up of 14 amino acids. V shed 1 base and J shed 0 bases, with 9 bases lying between them. Details on this clonotype: As yet, its antigen is unknown.

This clonotype was obtained from a girl under 18 with multiple sclerosis. The chain is built from TRBV20-1 and TRBJ1-1; no clear D. Input material: blood. The CDR3 DNA follows: TGCAGTGCTAGAGTACTCCAGGTGAACACTGAAGCTTTCTTT. Its translation: CSARVLQVNTEAFF.